This T cell receptor (beta chain) was sequenced for a study of blood T cells in healthy people across ages. Study background: About one barcoded beta molecule per two T cells was the capture yield of template switching.

A note on this clonotype: The antigen remains undetermined.

Study-wide findings and caveats: Naive T cell percentage showed a strong correlation with TCR beta diversity.

Alongside a J-beta primer mix, a sample-barcoded 5' primer served in a second PCR lasting 7 to 11 cycles. Each CDR3 protein gets one entry after TCRdb re-called the 5' RACE reads with MiXCR. This table holds around 690,000 distinct CDR3 sequences, roughly three fifths found once. This CDR3 region has 16 residues. CDR1 is MDHEN and CDR2 is SYDVKM in the germline V gene. V was clipped by 4 bases and J by 2 bases; unmatched bases: 10. The rearrangement uses TRBV28 and TRBJ2-5; TRBD2 matches at 7 bases. The receptor's source is a man aged 55 to 70 in good health. The sample comprised blood. The CDR3 here is CASSSIRDYIQETQYF. Here the CDR3 DNA reads TGTGCCAGCAGTTCCATTCGGGACTACATACAAGAGACCCAGTACTTC.